This T cell receptor beta chain came from a study of blood T cell repertoires in COVID-19. Study at large: Samples representing acute and convalescent COVID-19 were sourced from the United States, Italy and Spain. Nucleic acid was either cDNA or gDNA, and it came from T cells, B-cell-depleted T cells, or PBMCs.

Under the authors' procedure: Reference gene primers were amplified, and this amplification served to estimate nucleated cell counts. The repertoire was sequenced with immunoSEQ multiplex PCR; TCRdb's copy has only in-frame clones and lacks some. V and J calls and clone size come straight from that table; D and trimming were deduced from the DNA. The repertoire consists of some 140,000 clones, with roughly four fifths occurring once and the leading ten covering around 1.5%. The germline V gene encodes CDR1 SGHAT and CDR2 FQNNGV. The CDR3 length is 14 residues. With 5 bases removed from V and 0 bases from J, the gap between germline ends came to 11 bases.

Sequencing was carried out using peripheral blood. This sequence originates from an older man with acute or convalescent COVID-19. The chain recombines TRBV11-2 with TRBJ2-7; D is unclear. The CDR3 region is CASSRNQVSYEQYF. The CDR3 DNA reads as TGTGCCAGCAGCCGAAACCAGGTCTCCTACGAGCAGTACTTC.